This T cell receptor (beta chain) is drawn from a study of T cells in localized non-small cell lung cancer. General study points: Compared with tumor, uninvolved adjacent lung displayed greater T cell clonality, ranking highest overall. Of the top 100 tumor clones, median around 60 were in adjacent lung, 25 to 30 among its top 100. Analysis by sequencing included only one tumor region, so heterogeneity remains possible.

Details on this clone: The target antigen is unknown.

The method was immunoSEQ multiplex PCR; TCRdb's version includes in-frame clones alone and lacks a portion of them. The sample consists of 23,000 or so clones, roughly 86% of them appearing once. Trimming took 2 bases from V and 8 from J, leaving 15 bases between them. Germline V gives CDR1 SGHTA, CDR2 FQGNSA. CDR3 size: 14 residues. The receptor was derived from a male donor at least 60 years old with stage II squamous cell lung carcinoma. V gene TRBV7-2 combines with J gene TRBJ1-2, with D tentatively TRBD1 (6 bases). The starting material was peripheral blood, obtained before any cancer treatment. The CDR3 DNA is TGTGCCAGCAGCTTAACGGGGGGCTGGAGCGGCTACACCTTC. It yields the protein CASSLTGGWSGYTF. Using reference TRBV7-2 and TRBJ1-2 for the parts outside the CDR3, the full variable domain is GAGVSQSPSNKVTEKGKDVELRCDPISGHTALYWYRQSLGQGLEFLIYFQGNSAPDKSGLPSDRFSAERTGGSVSTLTIQRTQQEDSAVYLCASSLTGGWSGYTFGSGTRLTVV.